The clone carrying this TCR beta chain was seen once. The data derive from a study of blood T cell repertoires in COVID-19. This CDR3 has 14 residues. CDR1 is WNHNN and CDR2 is SYGVQD in the germline V gene (reference sequence). V shed 4 bases and J 8 bases; nucleotides not matched to a gene: 5. Measured with immunoSEQ multiplex PCR; TCRdb has only the in-frame clones, and not every one. Among about 280,000 clones listed, 88% were seen once. V gene TRBV10-1 combines with J gene TRBJ2-1; 10 nucleotides agree with TRBD2. This TCR came from a woman aged 60 to 75 in a cohort exposed to, infected with or recovered from COVID-19 (not recorded which). Material for sequencing was PBMCs or T cells enriched from blood (not recorded which). The CDR3 here is CASSASGSPHEQFF. In DNA, the CDR3 is TGCGCCAGCAGTGCTAGCGGGAGCCCCCATGAGCAGTTCTTC.